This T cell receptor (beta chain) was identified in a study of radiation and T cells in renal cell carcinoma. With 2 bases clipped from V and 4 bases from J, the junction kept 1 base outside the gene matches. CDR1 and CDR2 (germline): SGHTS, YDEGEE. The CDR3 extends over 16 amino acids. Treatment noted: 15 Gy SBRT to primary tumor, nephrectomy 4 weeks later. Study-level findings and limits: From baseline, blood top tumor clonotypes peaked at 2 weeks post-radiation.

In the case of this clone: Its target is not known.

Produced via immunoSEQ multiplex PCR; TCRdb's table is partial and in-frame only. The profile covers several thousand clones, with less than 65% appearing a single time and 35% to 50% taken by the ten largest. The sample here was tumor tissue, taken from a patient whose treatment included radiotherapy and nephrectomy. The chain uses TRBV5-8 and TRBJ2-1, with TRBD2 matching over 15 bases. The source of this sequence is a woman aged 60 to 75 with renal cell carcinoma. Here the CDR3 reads CASSFGTSGRYNEQFF. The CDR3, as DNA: TGTGCCAGCAGCTTCGGGACTAGCGGGAGGTACAATGAGCAGTTCTTC. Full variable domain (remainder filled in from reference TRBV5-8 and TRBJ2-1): EAGVTQSPTHLIKTRGQQATLRCSPISGHTSVYWYQQALGLGLQFLLWYDEGEERNRGNFPPRFSGRQFPNYSSELNVNALELEDSALYLCASSFGTSGRYNEQFFGPGTRLTVL.